The clone carrying this T cell receptor (beta chain) was recorded many times. The antigen remains undetermined. Other autoimmune diseases, uncontrolled infections, pregnancy and lactation each led to patient exclusion. Germline V gene data show CDR1 as SGHRS and CDR2 as YFSETQ. Trimming took 0 bases from V and 0 from J, leaving 10 bases between them. The CDR3 totals 16 residues. The authors amplified TCR beta CDR3 regions, and they did so from RNA transcripts for repertoire sequencing. First-round RT-PCR used HTBI primers; second-round multiplex PCR followed. TCRdb itself ran the multiplex PCR reads through MiXCR, one entry per CDR3 protein. Of about 370,000 distinct CDR3 sequences in the sample, about 17% were seen once. The source of the sample is a study of Graves' ophthalmopathy and Graves' hyperthyroidism. Whole-study findings and limits: Blood repertoires reportedly contained most expanded thyroid clonotypes above 0.001 frequency.

This TCR was recovered from a woman aged 18-30 years with Graves' ophthalmopathy. This chain links TRBV5-1 with TRBJ1-3; D is unresolved. Sequencing was performed on peripheral blood. CDR3 sequence reads: CASSLALLGSGNTIYF. CDR3 nucleotide sequence: TGCGCCAGCAGCTTGGCCTTGTTAGGCTCTGGAAACACCATATATTTT.